What follows is one TCR beta chain and its context. Its cognate antigen is unknown. The V gene's germline CDR1 is SNHLY and CDR2 FYNNEI. The trim removed 8 bases at V and 2 bases at J, leaving 8 bases unmatched. There are 14 residues in the CDR3. The record originates from a study of cytomegalovirus exposure and HLA in healthy donors. The study's findings and limits: Among the CMV-associated chains, a few were confirmed in vitro as specific for CMV antigens. An Asian-associated ancestry cluster reportedly showed fewer N-insertions than the roughly 670-donor mean in a later analysis.

In the PCR, 60 Vbeta and 13 Jbeta primers were used. As originally analysed: In a later analysis, of approximately 81 million unique beta chains, about 12 million appeared in at least two donors. The repertoire was sequenced with immunoSEQ multiplex PCR; TCRdb's copy has only in-frame clones and lacks some. V and J calls and clone size come straight from that table; D and trimming were deduced from the DNA. This table lists some 120,000 clones. This receptor was identified in a woman aged 60-75 years in good health and CMV-seronegative. The chain is built from TRBV2 and TRBJ2-7; 8 bases fit TRBD1. Sequencing input: PBMCs. As DNA, the CDR3 is TGTGCCAGCCGAAAACCGACAGGGGCCTACGAGCAGTACTTC. It codes for CASRKPTGAYEQYF.